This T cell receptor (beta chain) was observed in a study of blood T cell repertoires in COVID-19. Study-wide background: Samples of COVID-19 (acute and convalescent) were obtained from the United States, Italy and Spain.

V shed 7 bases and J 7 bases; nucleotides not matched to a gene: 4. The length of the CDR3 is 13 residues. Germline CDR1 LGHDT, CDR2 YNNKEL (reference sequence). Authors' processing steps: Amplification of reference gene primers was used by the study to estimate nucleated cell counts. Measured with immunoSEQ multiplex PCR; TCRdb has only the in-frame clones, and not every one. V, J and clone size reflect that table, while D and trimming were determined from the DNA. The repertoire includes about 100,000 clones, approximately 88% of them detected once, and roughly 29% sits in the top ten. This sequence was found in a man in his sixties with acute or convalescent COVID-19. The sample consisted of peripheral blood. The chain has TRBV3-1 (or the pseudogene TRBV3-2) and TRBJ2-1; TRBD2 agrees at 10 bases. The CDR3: CASTSGSFNEQFF. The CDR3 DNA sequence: TGTGCCAGCACTAGCGGGAGTTTTAATGAGCAGTTCTTC.